The next 19 T cell receptor beta chains were all read from a single sample in a study of cytomegalovirus exposure and HLA in healthy donors. 60 Vbeta and 13 Jbeta primers were used in PCR. The assay was immunoSEQ multiplex PCR, and TCRdb's table has in-frame clones only and misses some. The sample has about 200,000 clones; roughly 84% are singletons. The sequenced material came from PBMCs. Every receptor here comes from a girl aged 5-17 years in good health and CMV-seronegative.

This chain joins TRBV19 and TRBJ2-7, with 11 bases fitting TRBD2. Per germline, CDR1 LNHDA and CDR2 SQIVND (reference sequence). This CDR3 spans 17 amino acids. V lost 3 bases to trimming and J lost 1 base; unmatched junction nucleotides: 8. In DNA, the CDR3 is TGTGCCAGTAGTATGCTACCCGGGACTAGCGGATCCTACGAGCAGTACTTC. Encoded protein: CASSMLPGTSGSYEQYF.

The V call is TRBV11-1, the J call TRBJ2-4; 7 bases map to TRBD1. This CDR3 contains 15 residues. Germline V gene lookup returns CDR1 SGHAT and CDR2 FQDESV (reference sequence). Trimming removed 5 bases from V and 6 bases from J; junction bases left unmatched: 10. The DNA of the CDR3 is TGTGCCAGCAGCATGACAGGGTGGTTGGGAAACATTCAGTACTTC. Its translation is CASSMTGWLGNIQYF.

V and J are TRBV7-2 and TRBJ2-3, with 8 bases identical to TRBD2. Germline CDR1 SGHTA, CDR2 FQGNSA. The CDR3 spans 15 residues. V was pared by 5 bases and J by 2 bases, with 6 bases of the junction left unmatched. The CDR3 loop is CASSPKRGYTDTQYF. Written as DNA, the CDR3 is TGTGCCAGCAGCCCTAAGCGGGGGTACACAGATACGCAGTATTTT.

V and J are TRBV25-1 and TRBJ1-1; TRBD1 is a possible D gene (5 bases). Germline lookup yields CDR1 MGHDK and CDR2 SYGVNS. Trimming shortened V by 1 base and J by 5 bases, and 14 bases separated the two germline ends. The CDR3 runs 15 residues. The CDR3 region has the DNA TGTGCCAGCAGTGAATCGATGGCAGGGAGGACTGAAGCTTTCTTT. Residues: CASSESMAGRTEAFF.

A single count supports this clone. In nucleotides, the CDR3 is TGTGCCAGCAGCGTAGGACTGGATACGCAGTATTTT. Its translation is CASSVGLDTQYF. J is TRBJ2-3 and V is TRBV9; D is undetermined. Trimming pared 0 bases from V and 6 bases from J, leaving 5 bases between. Germline V gene sequence: CDR1 SGDLS, CDR2 YYNGEE. The CDR3 covers 12 residues.

J is TRBJ2-3 and V is TRBV28, with a tentative D call TRBD1 (6 bases). The CDR3 runs to 16 residues. Trimming left V 4 bases short and J 2 bases short, with 16 bases between. Germline loops: CDR1 MDHEN, CDR2 SYDVKM. CDR3: CASSSPRGRLTDTQYF. For the CDR3, the DNA is TGTGCCAGCAGTTCCCCGAGGGGGAGACTCACAGATACGCAGTATTTT.

The J gene is TRBJ1-1, the V gene TRBV10-1; D gene ambiguous. Germline V gene data show CDR1 as WNHNN and CDR2 as SYGVQD (reference sequence). With 3 bases removed from V and 3 bases from J, the gap between germline ends came to 8 bases. CDR3 length: 13 amino acids. The CDR3 is CASSDRRDTEAFF. In DNA form, the CDR3 reads TGCGCCAGCAGTGACAGGAGGGACACTGAAGCTTTCTTT.

J is TRBJ2-1 and V is TRBV7-3; D is uncertain. This CDR3 contains 16 residues. V was shortened by 1 base and J by 0 bases, with 10 bases between the two germline ends. Looked up from germline, CDR1 is SGHTA and CDR2 is FQGTGA. This chain's CDR3 is CASSLSPGLSYNEQFF. Written as DNA, the CDR3 is TGTGCCAGCAGCTTAAGTCCGGGTCTCTCCTACAATGAGCAGTTCTTC. Based on the CDR3 plus reference TRBV7-3 and TRBJ2-1, the full variable domain is GAGVSQTPSNKVTEKGKYVELRCDPISGHTALYWYRQSLGQGPEFLIYFQGTGAADDSGLPNDRFFAVRPEGSVSTLKIQRTERGDSAVYLCASSLSPGLSYNEQFFGPGTRLTVL.

The gene calls are TRBV19 and TRBJ1-3; 10 bases agree with TRBD1. V trimming: 8 bases; J trimming: 0 bases; junction bases outside the gene matches: 1. The germline CDR1 and CDR2 sequences are LNHDA and SQIVND (reference sequence). CDR3 length: 14 amino acids. The CDR3 nucleotides are TGTGCCAGTTGGGACAGGGGCTCTGGAAACACCATATATTTT. Translated, it gives CASWDRGSGNTIYF.

The J gene is TRBJ2-2, the V gene TRBV25-1, with no clear D. CDR3 length equals 13 residues. Looked up from germline, CDR1 is MGHDK and CDR2 is SYGVNS. The germline V and J ends were trimmed by 1 base and 6 bases, with 6 bases remaining between them. CDR3 sequence reads: CASSESQSGELFF. CDR3 in DNA: TGTGCCAGCAGTGAATCTCAGTCCGGGGAGCTGTTTTTT. Full variable domain (outside the CDR3, taken from reference TRBV25-1 and TRBJ2-2): EADIYQTPRYLVIGTGKKITLECSQTMGHDKMYWYQQDPGMELHLIHYSYGVNSTEKGDLSSESTVSRIRTEHFPLTLESARPSHTSQYLCASSESQSGELFFGEGSRLTVL.

V gene TRBV19 combines with J gene TRBJ2-2, with D possibly matching TRBD1 (6 bases). The CDR3 has 15 residues. Germline CDR1 LNHDA, CDR2 SQIVND (reference sequence). V was trimmed by 1 base and J by 5 bases, leaving 11 bases between them. CDR3: CASSIGARGTGELFF. The CDR3, as DNA: TGTGCCAGTAGTATAGGAGCCAGGGGAACCGGGGAGCTGTTTTTT.

This chain joins TRBV7-8 and TRBJ1-2, with D possibly matching TRBD1 (5 bases). This CDR3 spans 13 amino acids. Germline-derived CDR1 and CDR2 are SGHVS and FQNEAQ. Trimming took off 6 bases at V and 4 bases at J, with 12 bases between the two ends. The CDR3 DNA follows: TGTGCCAGCAGGCAAGGGGAGGCCTATGGCTACACCTTC. Translated, it gives CASRQGEAYGYTF. The complete variable domain, with remaining parts taken from reference TRBV7-8 and TRBJ1-2, reads GAGVSQSPRYKVAKRGQDVALRCDPISGHVSLFWYQQALGQGPEFLTYFQNEAQLDKSGLPSDRFFAERPEGSVSTLKIQRTQQEDSAVYLCASRQGEAYGYTFGSGTRLTVV.

This sequence joins TRBV4-2 and TRBJ2-6, with 10 bases aligning to TRBD1. The CDR3 is 20 amino acids. The V and J ends lost 4 bases and 0 bases, in that order; junction bases with no gene match: 12. The germline gives CDR1 LGHNA, CDR2 YNFKEQ. The CDR3 region has the DNA TGTGCCAGCAGCCGTCACCCCATGGGACAGGGGCCCTCTGGGGCCAACGTCCTGACTTTC. Translating gives CASSRHPMGQGPSGANVLTF.

J is TRBJ2-7 and V is TRBV10-3, with 8 positions matching TRBD2. In germline, CDR1 is ENHRY, CDR2 SYGVKD. J was trimmed by 6 bases and V by 3 bases; bases with no gene match: 7. This CDR3 spans 14 amino acids. The chain's CDR3 is CAISEPGLELEQYF. CDR3 bases: TGTGCCATCAGTGAACCGGGACTAGAACTCGAGCAGTACTTC.

The chain carries TRBV5-1 and TRBJ1-6, with 9 nucleotides matching TRBD1. Trimming took 3 bases from V and 14 from J; bases not matched to a gene: 12. This CDR3 has 15 amino acids. The V gene's germline CDR1 is SGHRS and CDR2 YFSETQ. For the CDR3, the DNA is TGCGCCAGCAGCTCAACTTCGGGACAGGGCGTCGCCCTCCACTTT. Its protein product is CASSSTSGQGVALHF.

The rearrangement links TRBV15 to TRBJ2-3, with 8 bases fitting TRBD2. The CDR3 consists of 20 residues. Losses at the gene ends were 0 bases for V and 2 bases for J; bases not matched to a gene: 16. Germline V gene sequence: CDR1 LNHNV, CDR2 YYDKDF (reference sequence). CDR3 residues: CATSRESAWTSRGDTDTQYF. CDR3 DNA: TGTGCCACCAGCAGAGAGTCCGCCTGGACTAGCAGGGGCGACACAGATACGCAGTATTTT.

The chain links TRBV9 to TRBJ1-4; 9 bases match TRBD1. The CDR3 totals 18 residues. From germline, CDR1 is SGDLS and CDR2 YYNGEE. V shed 0 bases and J 1 base; nucleotides not matched to a gene: 7. CDR3 sequence reads: CASSVGLGTGRTNEKLFF. The CDR3 DNA reads TGTGCCAGCAGCGTAGGTTTAGGGACAGGGAGAACTAATGAAAAACTGTTTTTT.

The chain uses TRBV6-5 and TRBJ1-1; TRBD1 is a possible D gene (5 bases). V gave up 8 bases and J gave up 4 bases, with 17 bases separating them. CDR3 length: 14 residues. Germline lookup yields CDR1 MNHEY and CDR2 SVGAGI. The CDR3: CASWTPLRGTEAFF. The CDR3 DNA is TGTGCCAGCTGGACACCCCTTAGGGGCACTGAAGCTTTCTTT.

CDR3 sequence reads: CSVEGHLPYNEQFF. The CDR3 DNA sequence: TGCAGCGTTGAAGGACATCTCCCCTACAATGAGCAGTTCTTC. The chain carries TRBV29-1 and TRBJ2-1, with D unclear. V dropped 1 base and J dropped 2 bases, with 9 bases sitting between them. The V gene's germline CDR1 is SQVTM and CDR2 ANQGSEA. The length of the CDR3 is 14 residues.